This TCR beta chain was sequenced during a study of T cell changes during pregnancy in multiple sclerosis. This CDR3 is 15 amino acids long. With 1 base clipped from V and 4 bases from J, the junction kept 3 bases outside the gene matches. Per germline, CDR1 LNHDA and CDR2 SQIVND (reference sequence). Generated by immunoSEQ multiplex PCR, the TCRdb table keeps only in-frame clones and is missing some. The table lists roughly 34,000 clones, roughly 89% of them singletons. The origin of this receptor is a female donor with multiple sclerosis, enrolled in a pregnancy study. The input for sequencing was CD8+ T cells from peripheral blood mononuclear cells, taken in the third trimester of pregnancy. V is TRBV19 and J is TRBJ2-1; 8 bases align to TRBD1. CDR3 bases: TGTGCCAGTAGTATAGCGGGACAGGCTTACAATGAGCAGTTCTTC. Translation gives CASSIAGQAYNEQFF.